This T cell receptor (beta chain) was identified during a study of shared clonotypes between healthy human individuals. This CDR3 has 14 amino acids. Germline V gives CDR1 MDHEN, CDR2 SYDVKM. The J segment lost 4 bases and the V segment lost 2 bases, leaving 3 bases of the junction unmatched. Notes on this clone: Its antigen is currently unknown.

Generated by immunoSEQ multiplex PCR, the TCRdb table keeps only in-frame clones and is missing some. The sample yields about a million clones, 60% to 80% seen once. General study findings and limits: Larger estimated richness was generally recorded for naive subsets relative to memory subsets.

Sequencing was performed on memory CD4+ T cells from PBMCs. Regarding subset: CD45RA-negative fraction. The V gene is TRBV28, the J gene TRBJ2-5, with TRBD1 matching over 8 bases. The receptor comes from a man younger than 35 in good health. Some clones in this sample may be carry-over from other donors' samples. The DNA of the CDR3 is TGTGCCAGCAGTTTACAGGGGGCACCAGAGACCCAGTACTTC. It yields the protein CASSLQGAPETQYF.